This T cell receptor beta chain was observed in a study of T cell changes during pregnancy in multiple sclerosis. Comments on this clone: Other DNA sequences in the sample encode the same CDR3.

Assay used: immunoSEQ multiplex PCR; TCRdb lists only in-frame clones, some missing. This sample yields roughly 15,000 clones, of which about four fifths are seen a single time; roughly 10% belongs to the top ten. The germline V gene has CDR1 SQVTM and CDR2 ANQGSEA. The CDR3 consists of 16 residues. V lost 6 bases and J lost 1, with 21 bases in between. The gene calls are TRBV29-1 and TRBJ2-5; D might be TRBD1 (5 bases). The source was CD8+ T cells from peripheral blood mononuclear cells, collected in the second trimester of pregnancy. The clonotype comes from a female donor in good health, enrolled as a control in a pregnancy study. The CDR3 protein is CSVENKGATVQETQYF. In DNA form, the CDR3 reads TGCAGCGTCGAAAATAAAGGGGCTACCGTCCAAGAGACCCAGTACTTC. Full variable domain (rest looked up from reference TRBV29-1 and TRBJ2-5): SAVISQKPSRDICQRGTSLTIQCQVDSQVTMMFWYRQQPGQSLTLIATANQGSEATYESGFVIDKFPISRPNLTFSTLTVSNMSPEDSSIYLCSVENKGATVQETQYFGPGTRLLVL.